The T cell receptor (beta chain) described here comes from a study of blood T cell repertoires in COVID-19. Overall study: From the United States, Italy and Spain came samples of acute and convalescent COVID-19. PBMCs, B-cell-depleted T cells, or T cells were the source of the cDNA or gDNA that made up the material.

The V segment lost 3 bases and the J segment 8 bases; nucleotides outside the gene matches: 7. Germline V gene lookup returns CDR1 MGHRA and CDR2 YSYEKL. The CDR3 is 14 amino acids. As processed by the authors: It was from reference gene primer amplification that nucleated cell counts were estimated. Using immunoSEQ multiplex PCR, the repertoire was profiled, and TCRdb retains in-frame clones only, with some absent. V and J calls and clone size are given by that table; D and trimming were obtained from the DNA. This repertoire shows 200,000 or so clones, approximately 84% found once; its top ten account for approximately 7.2%.

The sequence was collected from a human donor with acute or convalescent COVID-19. The donor label of this sample is uncertain. The sequencing sample was made of peripheral blood. This sequence joins TRBV4-1 and TRBJ2-1; TRBD2 aligns across 7 bases. The CDR3 DNA reads TGCGCCAGCAGCCAGGGCGGGGGAGGGGATGAGCAGTTCTTC. It is translated as CASSQGGGGDEQFF.